This T cell receptor (beta chain) was identified in a study of Graves' ophthalmopathy and Graves' hyperthyroidism. This clonotype has ten or more counts. V was shortened by 3 bases and J by 4 bases, with 9 bases between the two germline ends. CDR3 length: 13 residues. Germline-derived CDR1 and CDR2 are SNHLY and FYNNEI. The authors amplified TCR beta CDR3 regions from RNA transcripts. Second-round multiplex PCR followed a first-round RT-PCR using HTBI primers. In TCRdb, the multiplex PCR reads were re-called with MiXCR into one record per CDR3 protein. The repertoire includes a few hundred thousand distinct CDR3 sequences, roughly 15% of them detected once, and roughly 7% sits in the top ten.

Sequencing was performed on peripheral blood. This TCR came from a woman aged 18-29 years with stable Graves' hyperthyroidism. The genes are TRBV2 and TRBJ1-2; D is undetermined. The CDR3 DNA reads TGTGCCAGCAGTGAGTCCAGGACCTATGGCTACACCTTC. Protein: CASSESRTYGYTF. Variable domain in full (rest from reference TRBV2 and TRBJ1-2): EPEVTQTPSHQVTQMGQEVILRCVPISNHLYFYWYRQILGQKVEFLVSFYNNEISEKSEIFDDQFSVERPDGSNFTLKIRSTKLEDSAMYFCASSESRTYGYTFGSGTRLTVV.